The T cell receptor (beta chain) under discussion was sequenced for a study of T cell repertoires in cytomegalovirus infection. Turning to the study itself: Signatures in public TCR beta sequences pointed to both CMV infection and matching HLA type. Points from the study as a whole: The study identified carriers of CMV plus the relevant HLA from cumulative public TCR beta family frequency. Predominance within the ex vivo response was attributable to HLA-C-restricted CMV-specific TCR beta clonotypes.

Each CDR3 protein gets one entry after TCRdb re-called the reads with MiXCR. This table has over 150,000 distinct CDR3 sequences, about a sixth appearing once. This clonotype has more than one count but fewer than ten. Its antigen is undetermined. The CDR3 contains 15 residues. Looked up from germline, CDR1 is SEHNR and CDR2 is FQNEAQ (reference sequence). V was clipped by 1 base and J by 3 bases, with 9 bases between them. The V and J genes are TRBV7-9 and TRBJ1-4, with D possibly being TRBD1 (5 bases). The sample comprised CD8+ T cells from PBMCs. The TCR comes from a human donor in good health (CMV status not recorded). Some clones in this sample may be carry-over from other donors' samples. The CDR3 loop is CASSLEEGSNEKLFF. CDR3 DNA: TGTGCCAGCAGCTTAGAGGAGGGGTCTAATGAAAAACTGTTTTTT.